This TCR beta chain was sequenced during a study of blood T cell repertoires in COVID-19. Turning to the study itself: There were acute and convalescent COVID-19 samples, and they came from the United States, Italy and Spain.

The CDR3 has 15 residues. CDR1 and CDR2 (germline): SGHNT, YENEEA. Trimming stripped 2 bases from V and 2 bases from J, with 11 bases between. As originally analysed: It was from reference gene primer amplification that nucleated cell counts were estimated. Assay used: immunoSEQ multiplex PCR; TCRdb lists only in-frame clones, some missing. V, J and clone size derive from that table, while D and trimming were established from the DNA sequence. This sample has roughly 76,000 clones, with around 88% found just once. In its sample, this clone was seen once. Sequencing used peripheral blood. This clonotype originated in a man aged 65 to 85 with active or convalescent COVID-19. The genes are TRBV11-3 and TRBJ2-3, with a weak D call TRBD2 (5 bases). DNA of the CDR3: TGTGCCAGCAGCTTACTAGCCGGCACCACAGATACGCAGTATTTT. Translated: CASSLLAGTTDTQYF. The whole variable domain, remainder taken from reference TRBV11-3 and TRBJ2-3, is EAGVVQSPRYKIIEKKQPVAFWCNPISGHNTLYWYLQNLGQGPELLIRYENEEAVDDSQLPKDRFSAERLKGVDSTLKIQPAELGDSAVYLCASSLLAGTTDTQYFGPGTRLTVL.